Shown below are 19 T cell receptor beta chains from a single sample sequenced in a study of cytomegalovirus exposure and HLA in healthy donors. A multiplex PCR was run with 60 Vbeta primers and 13 Jbeta primers. The assay was immunoSEQ multiplex PCR, and TCRdb's table has in-frame clones only and misses some. This table holds 84,000 or so clones, around 84% found once. Material: PBMCs. Receptor source: a woman aged 50 to 65 in good health and CMV-seronegative.

With regard to this clone: No conserved phenylalanine or tryptophan ends this CDR3, so it is likely a read error. CDR3 sequence (DNA): TGCGCCAGCAGCCAAGATGGCACGGGGTATAGCAATCAGCCCCAGCATGTT. Residues: CASSQDGTGYSNQPQHV. The rearrangement uses TRBV4-1 and TRBJ1-5; no definite D call. This CDR3 comprises 17 residues. V lost 0 bases and J 0 bases, leaving 12 bases between the germline ends. CDR1 is MGHRA and CDR2 is YSYEKL in the germline V gene.

This clone was observed a single time. The V and J genes are TRBV9 and TRBJ2-6; 12 positions match TRBD1. J lost 0 bases, V lost 3 bases, and 4 bases had no gene match. The CDR3 contains 18 residues. Germline values: CDR1 SGDLS, CDR2 YYNGEE. The CDR3 loop is CASSARDRGRSGANVLTF. The CDR3 coding sequence is TGTGCCAGCAGCGCCCGGGACAGGGGGCGCTCTGGGGCCAACGTCCTGACTTTC.

This chain connects TRBV11-2 to TRBJ1-1; perhaps TRBD1 as D (5 bases). V was pared by 0 bases and J by 11 bases, with 16 bases between. CDR3 length: 14 amino acids. CDR1 is SGHAT and CDR2 is FQNNGV in the germline V gene. CDR3 coding DNA: TGTGCCAGCAGCTTAGATCGTAGGCAGTACAGGGCTTTCTTT. Translation gives CASSLDRRQYRAFF.

In the case of this clone: One end of the junction varies from germline; a read error may be responsible. The chain is built from TRBV2 and TRBJ1-4; perhaps TRBD1 as D (6 bases). The CDR3 loop spans 11 amino acids. Per the germline V gene, CDR1 is SNHLY and CDR2 is FYNNEI. As DNA, the CDR3 is TGTGCCAGCAACGGGGGGCGAGGAATGCTTTTT. Its protein is CASNGGRGMLF. Full variable domain (remainder filled in from reference TRBV2 and TRBJ1-4): EPEVTQTPSHQVTQMGQEVILRCVPISNHLYFYWYRQILGQKVEFLVSFYNNEISEKSEIFDDQFSVERPDGSNFTLKIRSTKLEDSAMYFCASNGGRGMLFGSGTQLSVL.

The chain recombines TRBV2 with TRBJ2-1; D uncertain. This CDR3 spans 13 amino acids. Per germline, CDR1 SNHLY and CDR2 FYNNEI. V was shortened by 1 base and J by 7 bases, with 8 bases between the two germline ends. The CDR3: CASSEGLLNEQFF. The CDR3 DNA is TGTGCCAGCAGTGAAGGGCTCTTAAATGAGCAGTTCTTC.

The rearrangement uses TRBV30 and TRBJ1-4, with D possibly matching TRBD1 (5 bases). The CDR3 has 13 residues. CDR1 is GTSNPN and CDR2 is SVGIG in the germline V gene (reference sequence). The germline V and J ends were trimmed by 1 base and 8 bases, with 11 bases remaining between them. This CDR3 is CAWSEGVGEKLFF. The DNA for the CDR3 is TGTGCCTGGAGTGAAGGGGTTGGAGAAAAACTGTTTTTT.

The rearrangement links TRBV19 to TRBJ1-4; D is unclear. The CDR3 covers 15 residues. Deletions cut 3 bases from V and 3 bases from J, with 11 bases between. Germline V lookup: CDR1 LNHDA, CDR2 SQIVND (reference sequence). The DNA of the CDR3 is TGTGCCAGTAGTATCATAGCGGCGTCTAATGAAAAACTGTTTTTT. It specifies CASSIIAASNEKLFF.

The chain couples TRBV28 to TRBJ2-1; 7 nucleotides align to TRBD2. The CDR3 consists of 17 residues. Germline V gene lookup returns CDR1 MDHEN and CDR2 SYDVKM. With 5 bases clipped from V and 4 bases from J, the junction kept 14 bases outside the gene matches. The CDR3 spells CASSLPPRGGPYNEQFF. CDR3 nucleotides: TGTGCCAGCAGTCTCCCGCCCCGGGGAGGGCCGTACAATGAGCAGTTCTTC.

V gene TRBV5-6 combines with J gene TRBJ1-4; 7 nucleotides match TRBD1. Unmatched junction bases numbered 3, after V lost 1 base and J lost 0 bases. Germline V gene data show CDR1 as SGHDT and CDR2 as YYEEEE. The CDR3 runs to 16 residues. CDR3 amino acids: CASSLTDRATNEKLFF. The DNA for the CDR3 is TGTGCCAGCAGCTTGACTGACAGGGCAACTAATGAAAAACTGTTTTTT. The complete variable domain, with remaining parts taken from reference TRBV5-6 and TRBJ1-4, reads DAGVTQSPTHLIKTRGQQVTLRCSPKSGHDTVSWYQQALGQGPQFIFQYYEEEERQRGNFPDRFSGHQFPNYSSELNVNALLLGDSALYLCASSLTDRATNEKLFFGSGTQLSVL.

This rearrangement joins TRBV30 to TRBJ2-1; 8 positions agree with TRBD1. The J segment lost 6 bases and the V segment lost 7 bases, leaving 8 bases of the junction unmatched. Germline-derived CDR1 and CDR2 are GTSNPN and SVGIG (reference sequence). This CDR3 region has 13 residues. The CDR3 sequence: CAFTGQGGNEQFF. CDR3 coding DNA: TGTGCCTTCACCGGACAGGGAGGCAATGAGCAGTTCTTC.

The chain is built from TRBV7-2 and TRBJ1-1; D unresolved. The germline V gene encodes CDR1 SGHTA and CDR2 FQGNSA. The CDR3 spans 12 residues. This CDR3 reads CATLRSHTEAFF. In nucleotides, the CDR3 is TGTGCGACACTCAGGTCGCACACTGAAGCTTTCTTT. Full variable domain (rest looked up from reference TRBV7-2 and TRBJ1-1): GAGVSQSPSNKVTEKGKDVELRCDPISGHTALYWYRQSLGQGLEFLIYFQGNSAPDKSGLPSDRFSAERTGGSVSTLTIQRTQQEDSAVYLCATLRSHTEAFFGQGTRLTVV.

This sequence joins TRBV4-1 and TRBJ1-1, with D uncertain. The V gene's germline CDR1 is MGHRA and CDR2 YSYEKL. This CDR3 is built from 18 residues. Trimming shortened V by 1 base and J by 0 bases, and 18 bases separated the two germline ends. The CDR3 bases are TGCGCCAGCAGCCAAGTCAGAGGAGGCCTCTTTTTGAACACTGAAGCTTTCTTT. It is translated as CASSQVRGGLFLNTEAFF.

This clone was seen a handful of times. The chain uses TRBV5-1 and TRBJ2-3; 15 bases are a match to TRBD2. V was clipped by 1 base and J by 2 bases; unmatched bases: 5. Germline-derived CDR1 and CDR2 are SGHRS and YFSETQ. The CDR3 has 18 residues. The CDR3 loop is CASSLTGLAGGITDTQYF. The CDR3 DNA reads as TGCGCCAGCAGCTTGACGGGACTAGCGGGGGGCATCACAGATACGCAGTATTTT.

This clone was counted once. Distinct nucleotide sequences in the sample also encode this CDR3. The rearrangement uses TRBV5-6 and TRBJ1-5; 7 positions agree with TRBD1. V lost 0 bases, J lost 7 bases, and 7 bases stayed unmatched. Germline-derived CDR1 and CDR2 are SGHDT and YYEEEE. There are 15 residues in the CDR3. For the CDR3, the DNA is TGTGCCAGCAGCTTGGAGGGGGCTGTCAACCAGCCCCAGCATTTT. Protein product: CASSLEGAVNQPQHF.

The CDR3 DNA reads TGTGCCACCTTTTCCAGGGTCCAACGAGCCTACGAGCAGTACTTC. As protein: CATFSRVQRAYEQYF. The chain joins TRBV28 to TRBJ2-7, with D perhaps TRBD1 (5 bases). Germline V gives CDR1 MDHEN, CDR2 SYDVKM. Trimming left V 10 bases short and J 2 bases short, with 21 bases between. This CDR3 has 15 residues. The full variable domain, with the rest looked up from reference TRBV28 and TRBJ2-7, is DVKVTQSSRYLVKRTGEKVFLECVQDMDHENMFWYRQDPGLGLRLIYFSYDVKMKEKGDIPEGYSVSREKKERFSLILESASTNQTSMYLCATFSRVQRAYEQYFGPGTRLTVT.

Remarks on this clone: Other nucleotide sequences from this sample produce the same CDR3. The rearrangement joins TRBV6-4 to TRBJ2-2; possible D gene TRBD2, 6 bases. V lost 2 bases and J lost 2, with 6 bases in between. This CDR3 has 14 residues. Germline V gene data show CDR1 as MRHNA and CDR2 as SNTAGT. CDR3 sequence reads: CASSDGTNTGELFF. CDR3 bases: TGTGCCAGCAGTGACGGGACTAACACCGGGGAGCTGTTTTTT.

This sequence joins TRBV28 and TRBJ2-2; 11 bases align to TRBD1. The CDR3 is 14 amino acids. Trimming removed 7 bases from V and 7 bases from J; junction bases left unmatched: 5. Germline CDR1 is MDHEN and CDR2 is SYDVKM. The CDR3 sequence: CASMRDRGIGELFF. The CDR3, as DNA: TGTGCCAGCATGCGGGACAGGGGGATCGGGGAGCTGTTTTTT.

The V and J genes are TRBV5-1 and TRBJ2-7; 8 bases line up with TRBD1. V dropped 2 bases and J dropped 2; count of bases not matched to a gene: 3. The CDR3 has 14 amino acids. Germline V gene data show CDR1 as SGHRS and CDR2 as YFSETQ. The CDR3 DNA follows: TGCGCCAGCAGCTTAGACAGGGGAGCCTACGAGCAGTACTTC. Amino acids: CASSLDRGAYEQYF.

DNA for the CDR3: TGTGCCAGCAGTTTGTGGGTGGGGCGCGGGAGAGAGACCCAGTACTTC. The encoded protein is CASSLWVGRGRETQYF. The genes are TRBV5-6 and TRBJ2-5, with 7 bases fitting TRBD2. This CDR3 region has 16 residues. Germline CDR1 is SGHDT and CDR2 is YYEEEE. The V segment lost 5 bases and the J segment 4 bases; nucleotides outside the gene matches: 14.